The rows below give T cell receptor beta chains drawn from one sample of a study of blood T cell repertoires in COVID-19. Data came from immunoSEQ multiplex PCR; TCRdb stores just in-frame clones and leaves some out. The table shows 150,000 to 200,000 clones, with approximately 80% occurring only once. The sequenced sample consisted of peripheral blood. The receptors here all came from a woman in her seventies with COVID-19, enrolled during active disease. The CDR3 runs from the conserved cysteine through the conserved F or W. Each record gives: V gene, J gene, D gene, clone size, CDR3 protein, CDR3 DNA. D genes are given only for firm matches. Only some rows state a clone size, as once, few, many or a class for expanded clones.

v_gene: TRBV11-2; j_gene: TRBJ1-2; d_gene: TRBD1; abundance: NA; CDR3aa: CASSYEGARGYTF; CDR3nt: TGTGCCAGCAGCTACGAGGGGGCGCGAGGCTACACCTTC
v_gene: TRBV30; j_gene: TRBJ2-3; d_gene: TRBD1; abundance: NA; CDR3aa: CAWRDRATDTQYF; CDR3nt: TGTGCCTGGCGGGACAGGGCAACAGATACGCAGTATTTT
v_gene: TRBV14; j_gene: TRBJ2-7; d_gene: NA; abundance: NA; CDR3aa: CASSKVQGNYEQYF; CDR3nt: TGTGCCAGCAGCAAAGTACAGGGAAACTACGAGCAGTACTTC
v_gene: TRBV11-3; j_gene: TRBJ1-1; d_gene: TRBD1; abundance: NA; CDR3aa: CASSPGQGSNTEAFF; CDR3nt: TGTGCCAGCAGCCCGGGACAGGGGTCTAACACTGAAGCTTTCTTT
v_gene: TRBV24-1; j_gene: TRBJ1-5; d_gene: NA; abundance: NA; CDR3aa: CATSDAGQFSNQPQHF; CDR3nt: TGTGCCACCAGTGATGCCGGACAGTTCAGCAATCAGCCCCAGCATTTT
v_gene: TRBV7-3; j_gene: TRBJ2-2; d_gene: TRBD1; abundance: NA; CDR3aa: CASSFTGAGELFF; CDR3nt: TGTGCCAGCAGCTTCACAGGGGCCGGGGAGCTGTTTTTT
v_gene: TRBV9; j_gene: TRBJ1-1; d_gene: TRBD1; abundance: NA; CDR3aa: CASSARTGMNTEAFF; CDR3nt: TGTGCCAGCAGCGCAAGGACAGGGATGAACACTGAAGCTTTCTTT
v_gene: TRBV19; j_gene: TRBJ2-3; d_gene: TRBD2; abundance: NA; CDR3aa: CASSRLAGRTDTQYF; CDR3nt: TGTGCCAGTAGTAGACTAGCGGGAAGGACAGATACGCAGTATTTT
v_gene: TRBV12-3/TRBV12-4; j_gene: TRBJ2-1; d_gene: TRBD1; abundance: NA; CDR3aa: CASSPGQGEQFF; CDR3nt: TGTGCCAGCAGTCCGGGACAGGGTGAGCAGTTCTTC
v_gene: TRBV5-1; j_gene: TRBJ2-5; d_gene: NA; abundance: NA; CDR3aa: CASSRQVQETQYF; CDR3nt: TGCGCCAGCAGCAGACAGGTACAAGAGACCCAGTACTTC
v_gene: TRBV19; j_gene: TRBJ1-4; d_gene: TRBD1; abundance: NA; CDR3aa: CASSFKDRITEKLFF; CDR3nt: TGTGCCAGTAGTTTTAAGGACAGGATTACTGAAAAACTGTTTTTT
v_gene: TRBV6-2/TRBV6-3; j_gene: TRBJ1-5; d_gene: NA; abundance: NA; CDR3aa: CASSYVTGRASNQPQHF; CDR3nt: TGTGCCAGCAGTTATGTCACAGGGAGGGCGAGCAATCAGCCCCAGCATTTT
v_gene: TRBV6-1; j_gene: TRBJ1-3; d_gene: NA; abundance: NA; CDR3aa: CASSESGNTIYF; CDR3nt: TGTGCCAGCAGTGAATCGGGAAACACCATATATTTT
v_gene: TRBV11-1; j_gene: TRBJ2-2; d_gene: TRBD1; abundance: NA; CDR3aa: CASSPDRGTVGELFF; CDR3nt: TGTGCCAGCAGCCCGGACAGGGGGACGGTCGGGGAGCTGTTTTTT
v_gene: TRBV18; j_gene: TRBJ1-4; d_gene: NA; abundance: NA; CDR3aa: CASSPRGEKLFF; CDR3nt: TGTGCCAGCTCACCCCGGGGGGAAAAACTGTTTTTT
v_gene: TRBV7-3; j_gene: TRBJ2-1; d_gene: NA; abundance: NA; CDR3aa: CASSPLGGGDNEQFF; CDR3nt: TGTGCCAGCAGCCCCCTAGGGGGGGGCGATAATGAGCAGTTCTTC
v_gene: TRBV7-2; j_gene: TRBJ1-4; d_gene: TRBD1; abundance: NA; CDR3aa: CASSLTGTANEKLFF; CDR3nt: TGTGCCAGCAGCTTAACGGGGACAGCTAATGAAAAACTGTTTTTT
v_gene: TRBV5-1; j_gene: TRBJ2-1; d_gene: NA; abundance: NA; CDR3aa: CASSLEYGYNEQFF; CDR3nt: TGCGCCAGCAGCTTGGAGTACGGCTACAATGAGCAGTTCTTC
v_gene: TRBV18; j_gene: TRBJ2-5; d_gene: TRBD2; abundance: NA; CDR3aa: CASSPNWEGPRETQYF; CDR3nt: TGTGCCAGCTCACCCAATTGGGAGGGCCCCCGGGAGACCCAGTACTTC
v_gene: TRBV24-1; j_gene: TRBJ2-2; d_gene: NA; abundance: NA; CDR3aa: CATSDLAGPVSGELFF; CDR3nt: TGTGCCACCAGTGATTTAGCTGGGCCTGTCTCCGGGGAGCTGTTTTTT
v_gene: TRBV30; j_gene: TRBJ1-3; d_gene: TRBD1; abundance: NA; CDR3aa: CAWSLGQGRSGNTIYF; CDR3nt: TGTGCCTGGAGTTTAGGACAGGGAAGGTCTGGAAACACCATATATTTT
v_gene: TRBV24-1; j_gene: TRBJ1-5; d_gene: TRBD1; abundance: few; CDR3aa: CATSDGTGGVNQPQHF; CDR3nt: TGTGCCACCAGTGATGGGACAGGGGGGGTCAATCAGCCCCAGCATTTT
v_gene: TRBV30; j_gene: TRBJ2-6; d_gene: TRBD1; abundance: NA; CDR3aa: CAWSTDRVLTGANVLTF; CDR3nt: TGTGCCTGGAGTACTGACAGGGTGTTAACTGGGGCCAACGTCCTGACTTTC
v_gene: TRBV29-1; j_gene: TRBJ2-1; d_gene: NA; abundance: NA; CDR3aa: CSVEAGVGHNEQFF; CDR3nt: TGCAGCGTTGAAGCGGGAGTGGGGCACAATGAGCAGTTCTTC
v_gene: TRBV24-1; j_gene: TRBJ1-2; d_gene: NA; abundance: NA; CDR3aa: CATSPGTRDGYTF; CDR3nt: TGTGCCACCAGTCCGGGGACTCGGGATGGCTACACCTTC
v_gene: TRBV30; j_gene: TRBJ2-7; d_gene: TRBD2; abundance: NA; CDR3aa: CAWMPSGSLDEQYF; CDR3nt: TGTGCCTGGATGCCCAGCGGGAGTCTCGACGAGCAGTACTTC
v_gene: TRBV19; j_gene: TRBJ1-2; d_gene: TRBD1; abundance: NA; CDR3aa: CASSVTGTGVHTF; CDR3nt: TGTGCCAGTAGTGTAACCGGGACAGGGGTCCACACCTTC
v_gene: TRBV5-1; j_gene: TRBJ1-1; d_gene: NA; abundance: NA; CDR3aa: CASSLGVMNTEAFF; CDR3nt: TGCGCCAGCAGCTTGGGAGTCATGAACACTGAAGCTTTCTTT
v_gene: TRBV5-1; j_gene: TRBJ2-5; d_gene: NA; abundance: NA; CDR3aa: CATRRTLLETQYF; CDR3nt: TGCGCCACCAGGAGAACCTTACTAGAGACCCAGTACTTC
v_gene: TRBV4-1; j_gene: TRBJ1-1; d_gene: NA; abundance: NA; CDR3aa: CASSQLAGTEAFF; CDR3nt: TGCGCCAGCAGCCAATTGGCAGGCACTGAAGCTTTCTTT
v_gene: TRBV19; j_gene: TRBJ1-5; d_gene: TRBD1; abundance: NA; CDR3aa: CASSLTGEQPQHF; CDR3nt: TGTGCCAGTAGTCTGACAGGGGAGCAGCCCCAGCATTTT
v_gene: TRBV4-2; j_gene: TRBJ1-3; d_gene: TRBD1; abundance: NA; CDR3aa: CASSRTGGNTIYF; CDR3nt: TGTGCCAGCAGCCGGACAGGGGGAAACACCATATATTTT
v_gene: TRBV4-2; j_gene: TRBJ2-7; d_gene: NA; abundance: NA; CDR3aa: CASSHPRGEQYF; CDR3nt: TGTGCCAGCAGCCACCCCCGGGGCGAGCAGTACTTC
v_gene: TRBV5-4; j_gene: TRBJ1-1; d_gene: TRBD1; abundance: NA; CDR3aa: CASSLAGTGDTEAFF; CDR3nt: TGTGCCAGCAGCTTGGCCGGGACAGGGGACACTGAAGCTTTCTTT
v_gene: TRBV12-3/TRBV12-4; j_gene: TRBJ2-3; d_gene: NA; abundance: NA; CDR3aa: CASSPSTDTQYF; CDR3nt: TGTGCCAGCAGCCCTAGCACAGATACGCAGTATTTT
v_gene: TRBV30; j_gene: TRBJ2-7; d_gene: TRBD1; abundance: NA; CDR3aa: CAWSKSGTGGEQYF; CDR3nt: TGTGCCTGGAGTAAGTCCGGGACAGGGGGCGAGCAGTACTTC
v_gene: TRBV7-9; j_gene: TRBJ2-1; d_gene: NA; abundance: few; CDR3aa: CASSLGQSYNEQFF; CDR3nt: TGTGCCAGCAGCTTAGGGCAGTCCTACAATGAGCAGTTCTTC
v_gene: TRBV18; j_gene: TRBJ2-2; d_gene: TRBD2; abundance: NA; CDR3aa: CASSPPAGVAGELFF; CDR3nt: TGTGCCAGCTCACCACCGGCGGGAGTTGCCGGGGAGCTGTTTTTT
v_gene: TRBV27; j_gene: TRBJ2-7; d_gene: TRBD2; abundance: NA; CDR3aa: CASSARLAASSYEQYF; CDR3nt: TGTGCCAGCAGTGCTCGACTAGCGGCTAGCTCCTACGAGCAGTACTTC
v_gene: TRBV12-3/TRBV12-4; j_gene: TRBJ2-5; d_gene: NA; abundance: once; CDR3aa: CASAGETQYF; CDR3nt: TGTGCCTCGGCGGGGGAGACCCAGTACTTC
v_gene: TRBV18; j_gene: TRBJ1-2; d_gene: NA; abundance: NA; CDR3aa: CASSPAAGNGYTF; CDR3nt: TGTGCCAGCTCACCAGCGGCAGGGAATGGCTACACCTTC
v_gene: TRBV5-1; j_gene: TRBJ1-2; d_gene: NA; abundance: NA; CDR3aa: CASSFGLTDYGYTF; CDR3nt: TGCGCCAGCAGTTTTGGGCTTACTGACTATGGCTACACCTTC
v_gene: TRBV7-3; j_gene: TRBJ1-2; d_gene: TRBD1; abundance: once; CDR3aa: CASRPGTGDGYTF; CDR3nt: TGTGCCAGCAGACCCGGGACAGGGGATGGCTACACCTTC
v_gene: TRBV29-1; j_gene: TRBJ1-1; d_gene: NA; abundance: NA; CDR3aa: CSVEHRLSMNTEAFF; CDR3nt: TGCAGCGTTGAGCACAGGCTCTCTATGAACACTGAAGCTTTCTTT
v_gene: TRBV7-9; j_gene: TRBJ1-3; d_gene: NA; abundance: NA; CDR3aa: CASSPTRGSGNTIYF; CDR3nt: TGTGCCAGCAGCCCTACCAGAGGTTCTGGAAACACCATATATTTT
v_gene: TRBV5-4; j_gene: TRBJ2-5; d_gene: NA; abundance: NA; CDR3aa: CASSSRGTLEETQYF; CDR3nt: TGTGCCAGCAGCTCGAGGGGGACATTAGAAGAGACCCAGTACTTC
v_gene: TRBV3-1/TRBV3-2; j_gene: TRBJ1-2; d_gene: TRBD1; abundance: NA; CDR3aa: CASSPGQGNYGYTF; CDR3nt: TGTGCCAGCAGCCCCGGACAGGGTAACTATGGCTACACCTTC
v_gene: TRBV15; j_gene: TRBJ2-5; d_gene: TRBD2; abundance: few; CDR3aa: CATSRVGVAGGRETQYF; CDR3nt: TGTGCCACCAGCAGAGTGGGTGTTGCGGGAGGGCGGGAGACCCAGTACTTC
v_gene: TRBV9; j_gene: TRBJ1-3; d_gene: TRBD1; abundance: NA; CDR3aa: CASSVDRAGNTIYF; CDR3nt: TGTGCCAGCAGCGTGGACAGGGCTGGAAACACCATATATTTT
v_gene: TRBV21-1; j_gene: TRBJ2-2; d_gene: NA; abundance: NA; CDR3aa: CASSTLWGGAVTGELFF; CDR3nt: TGTGCCAGCAGCACCCTTTGGGGGGGGGCTGTCACCGGGGAGCTGTTTTTT
v_gene: TRBV27; j_gene: TRBJ2-2; d_gene: NA; abundance: once; CDR3aa: CASSPRDSYTGELFF; CDR3nt: TGTGCCAGCAGTCCCCGAGACAGTTACACCGGGGAGCTGTTTTTT
v_gene: TRBV19; j_gene: TRBJ1-5; d_gene: TRBD1; abundance: NA; CDR3aa: CASSIAGTVNQPQHF; CDR3nt: TGTGCCAGTAGTATAGCCGGGACAGTAAATCAGCCCCAGCATTTT
v_gene: TRBV5-4; j_gene: TRBJ2-7; d_gene: TRBD1; abundance: NA; CDR3aa: CASSPDRGYEQYF; CDR3nt: TGTGCCAGCAGCCCTGACAGGGGCTACGAGCAGTACTTC
v_gene: TRBV12-5; j_gene: TRBJ2-3; d_gene: TRBD2; abundance: NA; CDR3aa: CASESSGDTQYF; CDR3nt: TGTGCTAGTGAATCTAGCGGGGATACGCAGTATTTT
v_gene: TRBV14; j_gene: TRBJ1-2; d_gene: NA; abundance: NA; CDR3aa: CASSQDAGDGGYTF; CDR3nt: TGTGCCAGCAGCCAAGATGCAGGGGATGGCGGCTACACCTTC
v_gene: TRBV5-6; j_gene: TRBJ2-3; d_gene: NA; abundance: NA; CDR3aa: CASSWATDTQYF; CDR3nt: TGTGCCAGCAGCTGGGCCACAGATACGCAGTATTTT
v_gene: TRBV28; j_gene: TRBJ2-7; d_gene: TRBD1; abundance: NA; CDR3aa: CASRRQGLTLNEQYF; CDR3nt: TGTGCCAGCAGAAGACAGGGGCTTACTCTTAACGAGCAGTACTTC